Sequencing of this T cell receptor (beta chain) was carried out in a study of beta chain features in type 1 diabetes. The study, taken as a whole, reports: In all four CD4+ subsets, TCRB CDR3 length was significantly, moderately reduced in type 1 diabetes. Type 1 diabetes patients showed fewer insertions and more deletions at VDJ junctions.

The CDR3 consists of 16 residues. V shed 5 bases and J shed 3 bases, with 18 bases lying between them. The germline CDR1 and CDR2 sequences are SGHRS and YFSETQ. This clone was detected only a few times. Its cognate antigen is unknown. The isolated RNA, all of it, was reverse transcribed, so expressed TCRB transcripts were what got sequenced. TCRdb's table, derived via immunoSEQ multiplex PCR, lists solely in-frame clones and lacks some. The repertoire consists of roughly 340,000 clones, with over 9.5% occurring once and the leading ten covering 0.0085% to 0.012%. Sequences were obtained from naive CD4+ T cells from blood. This clonotype was obtained from a young woman with type 1 diabetes. The V call is TRBV5-1, the J call TRBJ2-1; D uncertain. The CDR3, as DNA: TGCGCCAGCAGTTCCCGGGTCCAAGCCCTCTACAATGAGCAGTTCTTC. The encoded protein is CASSSRVQALYNEQFF.